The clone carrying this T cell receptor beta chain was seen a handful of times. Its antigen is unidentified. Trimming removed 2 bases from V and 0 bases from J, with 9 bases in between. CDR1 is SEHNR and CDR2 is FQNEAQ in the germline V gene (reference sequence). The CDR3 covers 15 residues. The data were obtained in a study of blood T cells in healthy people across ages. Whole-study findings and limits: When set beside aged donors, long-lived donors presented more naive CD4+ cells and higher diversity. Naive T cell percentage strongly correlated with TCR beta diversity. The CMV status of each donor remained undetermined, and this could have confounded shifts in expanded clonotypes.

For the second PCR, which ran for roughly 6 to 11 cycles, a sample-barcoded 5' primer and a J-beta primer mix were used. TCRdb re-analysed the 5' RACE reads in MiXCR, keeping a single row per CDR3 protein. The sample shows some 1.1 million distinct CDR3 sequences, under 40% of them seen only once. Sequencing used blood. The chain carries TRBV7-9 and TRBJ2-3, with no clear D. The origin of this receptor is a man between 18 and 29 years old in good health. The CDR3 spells CASSLRLSSTDTQYF. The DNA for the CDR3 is TGTGCCAGCAGCTTAAGACTCTCTAGCACAGATACGCAGTATTTT.